This record concerns one TCR beta chain sequence. This specimen belongs to a study of control samples from healthy donors and cancer patients. TCRdb's copy holds only in-frame clones and misses some; the assay was immunoSEQ multiplex PCR. The sample yields over 150,000 clones, nearly 90% seen once. The source material was blood. The TCR was taken from a woman aged 50 to 65 in good health.

CDR3 DNA: TGTGCCATCAGTGAGTCCGGTCGAATAAATGAAAAACTGTTTTTT. Protein: CAISESGRINEKLFF. This chain connects TRBV10-3 to TRBJ1-4; D is unresolved. There are 15 residues in the CDR3. V was pared by 0 bases and J by 5 bases, with 10 bases between. Germline CDR1 and CDR2: ENHRY and SYGVKD.